This T cell receptor (beta chain) came from a study of metastatic and nonmetastatic thyroid tumors. About the research overall: Across peripheral blood and tumor or nodule tissue samples taken from malignant and benign thyroid patients, the repertoires were compared with one another.

Study-wide findings and caveats: A significant increase in TCR beta diversity was reportedly seen in malignant thyroid tumors relative to benign nodules, in blood and tumor.

As for this clone: Its specificity is not known. A much more abundant neighbour one base away suggests this may be a read error.

Original handling: The study took CDR3 differences across clinicopathological groups and made a distant-metastasis classifier for papillary thyroid cancer from them. From the PCR reads, TCRdb re-called clones with MiXCR. It is TCRdb's table, rather than the study itself, that gives the V and J calls and clone size. The sample holds some 36,000 clones, about 18% seen once. The CDR3 covers 15 residues. V lost 8 bases and J lost 6; bases outside the gene matches: 12. Germline-derived CDR1 and CDR2 are SNHLY and FYNNEI. Patients underwent thyroid surgery, and none had received any treatment before it. The origin of this receptor is a male donor with papillary thyroid cancer or a benign thyroid nodule (not recorded which). Some clones in this sample may be carry-over from other donors' samples. The V and J genes are TRBV2 and TRBJ2-4; TRBD2 agrees at 8 bases. Sample: blood. This CDR3 reads CASGASGWEANIQYF. In DNA, the CDR3 is TGTGCCAGCGGAGCTAGCGGGTGGGAGGCAAACATTCAGTACTTC.